This TCR beta chain emerged from a study of blood T cell repertoires in COVID-19 (TCRdb year 2020). General notes on the study: Samples from collaborators originated in the United States, Italy and Spain and spanned both the acute and convalescent phases of COVID-19. A freely available public database, intended as a resource for researchers studying the immune response to SARS-CoV-2, is where the repertoires were released. The material from the prospective study consisted of cDNA or gDNA derived from T cells, B-cell-depleted T cells, or PBMCs. Samples were obtained from the ongoing ImmuneRACE study (first 160 participants) and from some 1,300 subjects provided by 6 global collaborators. The dataset comprised deeply sampled blood TCRbeta repertoires from subjects exposed to, actively infected with, or recovered from COVID-19. HLA class I and class II types, where available, came from metadata supplied by the sample provider rather than from assay-based typing. A de-identified subject ID, COVID-19 status, age in years and sex were almost always included in the sample metadata.

Results and caveats for the whole study, not just this receptor: The quantity of clinical and demographic metadata differed by source and by participant and was supplied without curation.

TCRbeta CDR3 regions were amplified from genomic DNA using the immunoSEQ Assay, a bias-controlled multiplex PCR. Per the source publication's procedure: Nucleated cell counts per sample were estimated from amplification of reference gene primers within the assay. Sequence reads were collapsed and filtered to measure the absolute abundance of every unique TCRbeta CDR3 rearrangement. For each sample, productive Simpson clonality was calculated as the square root of Simpson's diversity index over productive rearrangements. Entries here come from immuneACCESS through TCRdb and include only in-frame sequences with V and J called. Some clones fail to appear in such tables; in the studies checked, an unresolved V gene covers under half of the shortfall, and the cause of the remainder is unknown. V and J calls and clone size are given by that table; D and trimming were obtained from the DNA. The sample data list roughly 120,000 clones, and over 60% of these were observed just once. The ten largest clones represent roughly 5.6% of the sample.

The cysteine opens and the phenylalanine closes a CDR3 of 15 amino acids. The entry retains the CDR3 DNA only, 45 bases that are in frame from base 1. CDR1 is given as SGDLS and CDR2 as YYNGEE, both from the germline V gene. V sheds 3 bases and J sheds 5 bases, leaving 17 bases between their ends. Whole blood was collected in K2EDTA tubes by collaborating institutions according to the institutions' own protocols. Collaborator samples were shipped for TCRbeta analysis as frozen whole blood, isolated PBMCs, or DNA extracted from either sample type. On this clone: The antigen this receptor binds is unknown. No much larger clonotype is one base removed from it; base qualities were not supplied.

The origin of this receptor is a man between 70 and 80 years old with acute or convalescent COVID-19. The chain is assembled from TRBV9 and TRBJ2-5, with a weak D call of TRBD2 (6 bases match). The sample was peripheral blood. The DNA sequence is TGTGCCAGCAGCGGAGGGACTCTCCACGGGGAGACCCAGTACTTC. It specifies CASSGGTLHGETQYF.